This T cell receptor beta chain was documented in a study of human T cells and chemical hapten exposure (TCRdb year 2021). In the study overall: For sensitization, 2% DPC in acetone was applied to a roughly 2 cm by roughly 2 cm area of upper inner arm skin. The study tracked peripheral blood TCR repertoire changes in vivo during primary and secondary sensitization to the hapten diphenylcyclopropenone (DPC) in alopecia patients. Under 30 alopecia patients gave blood for TCR sequencing at one to four time points (pre-sensitization, 2, 6 and 24 weeks). Alopecia areata with under or over 50% scalp involvement, alopecia totalis and alopecia universalis were represented in the patient cohort, which was mostly female. Patch testing on the upper back used Finn chambers containing 0.01% DPC, with scoring done after 6 days according to International Contact Dermatitis Research Group standards. Libraries were pooled for sequencing, and variation in per-sample TCR yields was attributed mainly to small differences in library volumes within the pool. Blood samples were taken from patients before sensitization (week 0) and at 2, 6 and about 24 weeks after DPC sensitization. Throughout the approximately 23-week study period, patients were also given weekly therapeutic DPC doses on the scalp.

Here is what the overall study found, with its caveats: Because all patients had alopecia, a presumed autoimmune disease, the immune response of the patients might differ from that of healthy individuals. Repeated subsampling changed both the strength of the expansion versus patch-test correlation and the threshold at which the correlation became significant. Significantly more large CDR3 similarity clusters were formed by expanded TCRs than by pre-sensitization or healthy control sets, consistent with antigen-driven responses. DPC sensitization did not change how many TCRs were above 1 in 1000 frequency, and no evidence was found of alterations in global repertoire structure. The number of PT1 expanded TCRs positively correlated with patch test score, significant at thresholds 8, 16 and 32 but not 4.

Libraries were made using RACE. Sequencing relied on a NextSeq 500. During library preparation, unique molecular identifiers were attached to individual cDNA molecules so that TCRs could be counted in a quantitative, reproducible way. From each blood RNA sample, both TCR alpha and TCR beta chains were sequenced. The original pipeline was this. The median number of TCRs per sample was 90,000 to 100,000, ranging from about 20,000 to 750,000. The Decombinator software suite was used to annotate the V, J and CDR3 of the TCR reads. To make PS versus PT1 abundance plots, every sample was subsampled to the same number of TCRs (28,000). Expanded TCRs were defined as absent before sensitization and observed at least eight times at the 2-week time point. The public reads were run again by TCRdb, first through fastp at Q25 and then through MiXCR, and only productive beta chains were kept. For every CDR3 protein sequence, its rows merge into one entry that carries the most common genes and DNA. The V and J calls come from TCRdb's annotation, not from the publication. The sample table records around 180,000 distinct CDR3 sequences; about 31% of these occur just once. The top ten clonotypes cover just under 3% of the sample.

Only a few counts were recorded for this clonotype. What this receptor recognizes is not known. Base qualities are not provided; no much larger clone lies one nucleotide away. CDR1 SQVTM and CDR2 ANQGSEA were looked up in the germline V gene. V and J lose 7 bases and 3 bases, and a span of 10 bases separates them. The CDR3 measures 11 amino acids from cysteine to phenylalanine. The retained sequence is limited to the CDR3, 33 bases, with the frame set at the first base. Per the publication, the time point label means: pre-sensitization, week 0. Taken with the paper, the label for treatment or condition translates to: therapeutic diphenylcyclopropenone sensitization with weekly scalp DPC. At every patch-test visit, the blood draw took place before the patch test was put on. To be eligible, patients had to be aged 18 to 70, diagnosed with alopecia and judged suitable for DPC therapy, while pregnant patients were excluded. Total RNA was extracted from unfractionated whole blood collected in Tempus Blood RNA tubes.

The chain is assembled from TRBV29-1 and TRBJ2-7; the D gene is not confidently resolved. This material consisted of whole blood, taken in connection with sensitization to the hapten diphenylcyclopropenone (DPC). This clonotype was obtained from a woman aged 25 to 39 with alopecia areata. Some clones in this sample may be carry-over from other donors' samples. The DNA sequence is as follows: TGCAGCGCCCTCTTTCTCTACGAGCAGTACTTC. It codes for CSALFLYEQYF.